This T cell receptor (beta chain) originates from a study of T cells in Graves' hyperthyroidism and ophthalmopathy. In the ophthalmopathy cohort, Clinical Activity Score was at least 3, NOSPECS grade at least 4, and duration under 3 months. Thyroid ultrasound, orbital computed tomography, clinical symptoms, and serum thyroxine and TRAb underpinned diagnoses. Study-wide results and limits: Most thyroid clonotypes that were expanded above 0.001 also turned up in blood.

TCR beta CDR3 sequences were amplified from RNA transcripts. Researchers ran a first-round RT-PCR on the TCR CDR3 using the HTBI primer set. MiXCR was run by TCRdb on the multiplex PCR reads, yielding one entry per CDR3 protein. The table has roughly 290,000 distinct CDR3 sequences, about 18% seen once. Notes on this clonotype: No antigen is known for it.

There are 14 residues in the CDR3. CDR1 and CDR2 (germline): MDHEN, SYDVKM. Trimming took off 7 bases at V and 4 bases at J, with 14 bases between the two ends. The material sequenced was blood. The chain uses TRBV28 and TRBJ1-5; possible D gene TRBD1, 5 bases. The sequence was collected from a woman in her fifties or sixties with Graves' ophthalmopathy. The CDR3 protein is CASTRGGGNQPQHF. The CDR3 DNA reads TGTGCCAGCACACGGGGGGGGGGGAATCAGCCCCAGCATTTT.